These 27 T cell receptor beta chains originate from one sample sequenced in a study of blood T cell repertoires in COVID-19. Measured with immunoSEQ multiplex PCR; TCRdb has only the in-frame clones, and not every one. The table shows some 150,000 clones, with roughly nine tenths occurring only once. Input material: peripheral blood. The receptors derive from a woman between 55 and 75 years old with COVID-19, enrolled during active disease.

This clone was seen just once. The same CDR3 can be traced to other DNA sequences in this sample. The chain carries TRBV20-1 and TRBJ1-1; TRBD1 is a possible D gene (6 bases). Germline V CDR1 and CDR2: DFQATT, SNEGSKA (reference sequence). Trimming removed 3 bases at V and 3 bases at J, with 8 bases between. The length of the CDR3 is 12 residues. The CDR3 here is CSASKGDTEAFF. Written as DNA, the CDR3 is TGCAGTGCTAGTAAGGGGGACACTGAAGCTTTCTTT.

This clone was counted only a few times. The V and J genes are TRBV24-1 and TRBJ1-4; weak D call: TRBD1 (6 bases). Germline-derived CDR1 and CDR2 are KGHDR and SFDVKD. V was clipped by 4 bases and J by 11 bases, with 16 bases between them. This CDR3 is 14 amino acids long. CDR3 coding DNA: TGTGCCACCAGTGACTCCCCCCGGACAGAGAAACTGTTTTTT. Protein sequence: CATSDSPRTEKLFF.

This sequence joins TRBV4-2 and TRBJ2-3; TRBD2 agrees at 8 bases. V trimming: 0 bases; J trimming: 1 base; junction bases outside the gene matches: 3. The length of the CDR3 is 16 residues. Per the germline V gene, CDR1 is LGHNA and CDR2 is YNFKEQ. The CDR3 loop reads CASSQEWREGTDTQYF. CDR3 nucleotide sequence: TGTGCCAGCAGCCAAGAGTGGCGGGAGGGCACAGATACGCAGTATTTT.

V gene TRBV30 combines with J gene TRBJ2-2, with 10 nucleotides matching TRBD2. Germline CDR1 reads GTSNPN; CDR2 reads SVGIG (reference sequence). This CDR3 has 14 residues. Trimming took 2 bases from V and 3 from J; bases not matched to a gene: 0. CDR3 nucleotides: TGTGCCTGGAGTAGCGGGAGGGACACCGGGGAGCTGTTTTTT. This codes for CAWSSGRDTGELFF.

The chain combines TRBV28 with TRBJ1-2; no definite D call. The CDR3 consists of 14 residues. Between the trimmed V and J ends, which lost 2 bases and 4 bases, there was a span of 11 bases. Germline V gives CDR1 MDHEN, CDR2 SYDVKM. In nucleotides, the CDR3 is TGTGCCAGCAGTTTAACCGGGGAACCCTATGGCTACACCTTC. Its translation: CASSLTGEPYGYTF.

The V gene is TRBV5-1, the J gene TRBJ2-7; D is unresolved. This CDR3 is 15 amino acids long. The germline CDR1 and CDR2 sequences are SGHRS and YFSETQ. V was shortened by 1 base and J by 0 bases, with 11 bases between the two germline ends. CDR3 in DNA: TGCGCCAGCAGCTTGAGAGGTCCGTCCTCCTACGAGCAGTACTTC. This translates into CASSLRGPSSYEQYF.

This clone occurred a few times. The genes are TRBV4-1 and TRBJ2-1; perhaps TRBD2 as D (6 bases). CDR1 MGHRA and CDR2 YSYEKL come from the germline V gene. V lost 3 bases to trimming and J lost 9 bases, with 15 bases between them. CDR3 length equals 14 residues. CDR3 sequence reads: CASSHYGTPREQFF. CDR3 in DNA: TGCGCCAGCAGCCACTACGGGACTCCCCGTGAGCAGTTCTTC.

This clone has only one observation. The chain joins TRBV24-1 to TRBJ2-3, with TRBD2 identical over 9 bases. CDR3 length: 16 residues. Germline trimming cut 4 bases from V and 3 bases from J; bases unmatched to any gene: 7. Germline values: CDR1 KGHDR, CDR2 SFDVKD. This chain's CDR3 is CATSDRTSGLTDTQYF. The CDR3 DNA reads TGTGCCACCAGTGACCGTACTAGCGGGTTGACAGATACGCAGTATTTT.

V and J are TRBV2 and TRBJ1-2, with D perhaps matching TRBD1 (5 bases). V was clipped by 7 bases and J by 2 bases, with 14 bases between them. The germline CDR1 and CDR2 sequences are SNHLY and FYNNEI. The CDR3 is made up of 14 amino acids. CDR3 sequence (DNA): TGTGCCAGCAAGAGTCTCCGGACAAACTATGGCTACACCTTC. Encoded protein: CASKSLRTNYGYTF.

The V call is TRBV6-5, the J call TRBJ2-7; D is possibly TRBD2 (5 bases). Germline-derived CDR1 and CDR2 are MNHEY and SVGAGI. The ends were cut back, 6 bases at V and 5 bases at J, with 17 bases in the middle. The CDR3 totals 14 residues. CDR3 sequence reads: CASSRPGKLDEQYF. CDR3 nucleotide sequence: TGTGCCAGCAGCCGACCGGGAAAACTTGACGAGCAGTACTTC.

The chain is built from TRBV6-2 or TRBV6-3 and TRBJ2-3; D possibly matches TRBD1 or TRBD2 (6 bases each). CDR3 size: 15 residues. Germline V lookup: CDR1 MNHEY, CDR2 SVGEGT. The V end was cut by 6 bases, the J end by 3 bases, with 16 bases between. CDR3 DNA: TGTGCCAGCAGCCCGGGGGCGGGCGCTACAGATACGCAGTATTTT. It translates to CASSPGAGATDTQYF.

CDR3: CASRENSPLHF. DNA of the CDR3: TGTGCCAGCCGTGAGAATTCACCCCTCCACTTT. The chain couples TRBV11-2 to TRBJ1-6, with D unresolved. Germline V lookup: CDR1 SGHAT, CDR2 FQNNGV. There are 11 residues in the CDR3. V lost 8 bases and J lost 7, with 6 bases in between.

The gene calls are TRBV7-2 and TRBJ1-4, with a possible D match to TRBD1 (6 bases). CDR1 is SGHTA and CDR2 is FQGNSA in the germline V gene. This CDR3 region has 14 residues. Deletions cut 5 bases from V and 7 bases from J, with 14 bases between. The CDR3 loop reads CASSRGGSGEKLFF. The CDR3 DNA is TGTGCCAGCAGCCGGGGGGGCTCCGGTGAAAAACTGTTTTTT.

CDR3 sequence reads: CASSLSATGINEAFF. For the CDR3, the DNA is TGCGCCAGCAGCTTGAGCGCGACGGGGATCAATGAAGCTTTCTTT. The rearrangement links TRBV5-1 to TRBJ1-1; D uncertain. V lost 1 base and J lost 7, with 17 bases in between. Germline loops: CDR1 SGHRS, CDR2 YFSETQ. The CDR3 loop spans 15 amino acids.

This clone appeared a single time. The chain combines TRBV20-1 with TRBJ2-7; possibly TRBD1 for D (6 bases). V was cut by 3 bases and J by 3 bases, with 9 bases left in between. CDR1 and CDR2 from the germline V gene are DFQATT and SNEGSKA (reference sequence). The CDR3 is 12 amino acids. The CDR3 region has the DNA TGCAGTGCTAGTCAGGGACACTACGAGCAGTACTTC. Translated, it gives CSASQGHYEQYF.

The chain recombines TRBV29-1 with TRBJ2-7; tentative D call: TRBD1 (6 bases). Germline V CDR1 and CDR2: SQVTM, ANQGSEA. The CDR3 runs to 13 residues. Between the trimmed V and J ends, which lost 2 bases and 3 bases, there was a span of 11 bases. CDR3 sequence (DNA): TGCAGCGTTGAAAACGTCAGGGGCTACGAGCAGTACTTC. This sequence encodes CSVENVRGYEQYF.

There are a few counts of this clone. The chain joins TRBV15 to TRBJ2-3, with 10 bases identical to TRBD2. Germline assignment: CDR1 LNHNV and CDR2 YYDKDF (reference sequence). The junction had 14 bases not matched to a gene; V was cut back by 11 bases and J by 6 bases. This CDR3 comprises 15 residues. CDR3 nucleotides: TGTGCCTCAGGCGCTAGCGGGAGACCGGGGGATACGCAGTATTTT. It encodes CASGASGRPGDTQYF.

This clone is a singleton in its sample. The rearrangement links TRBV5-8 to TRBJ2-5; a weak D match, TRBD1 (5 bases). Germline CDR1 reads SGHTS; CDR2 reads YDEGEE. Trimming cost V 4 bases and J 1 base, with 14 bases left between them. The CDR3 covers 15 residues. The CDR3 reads CASSPDITFQETQYF. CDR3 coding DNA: TGTGCCAGCAGCCCGGACATTACTTTCCAAGAGACCCAGTACTTC.

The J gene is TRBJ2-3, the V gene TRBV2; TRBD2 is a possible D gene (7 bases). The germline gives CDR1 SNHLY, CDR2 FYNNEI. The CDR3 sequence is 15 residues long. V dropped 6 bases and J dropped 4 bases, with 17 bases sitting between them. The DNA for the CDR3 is TGTGCCAGCAGCCCGGGGGCGGGAGTGCCAGATACGCAGTATTTT. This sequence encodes CASSPGAGVPDTQYF.

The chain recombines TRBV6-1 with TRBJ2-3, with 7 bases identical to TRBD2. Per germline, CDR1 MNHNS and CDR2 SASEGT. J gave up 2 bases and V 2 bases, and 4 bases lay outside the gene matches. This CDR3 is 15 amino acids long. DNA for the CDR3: TGTGCCAGCAGTGAATCCGGGACTACCACAGATACGCAGTATTTT. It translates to CASSESGTTTDTQYF.

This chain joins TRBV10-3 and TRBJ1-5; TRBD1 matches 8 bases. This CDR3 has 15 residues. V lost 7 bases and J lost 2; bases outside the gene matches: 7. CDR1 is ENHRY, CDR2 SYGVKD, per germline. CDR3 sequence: CAIKRPTGGNQPQHF. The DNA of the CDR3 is TGTGCCATCAAGAGACCGACAGGGGGCAATCAGCCCCAGCATTTT.

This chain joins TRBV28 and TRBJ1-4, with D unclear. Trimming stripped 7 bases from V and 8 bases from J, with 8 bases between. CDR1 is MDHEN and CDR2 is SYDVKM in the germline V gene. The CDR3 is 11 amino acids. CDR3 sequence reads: CASKTGEKLFF. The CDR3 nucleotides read TGTGCCAGCAAAACGGGGGAAAAACTGTTTTTT.

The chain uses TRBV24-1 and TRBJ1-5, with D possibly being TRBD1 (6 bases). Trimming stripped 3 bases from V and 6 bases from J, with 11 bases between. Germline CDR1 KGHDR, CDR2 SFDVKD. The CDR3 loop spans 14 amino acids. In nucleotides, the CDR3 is TGTGCCACCAGTGATCCAGGGGATAGTCAGCCCCAGCATTTT. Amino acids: CATSDPGDSQPQHF.

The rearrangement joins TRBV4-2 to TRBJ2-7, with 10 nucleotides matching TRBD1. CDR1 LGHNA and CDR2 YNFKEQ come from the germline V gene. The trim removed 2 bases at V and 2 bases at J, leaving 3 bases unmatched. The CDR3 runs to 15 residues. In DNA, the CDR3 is TGTGCCAGCAGCCAACCGGGACAGGGGACCTACGAGCAGTACTTC. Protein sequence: CASSQPGQGTYEQYF.

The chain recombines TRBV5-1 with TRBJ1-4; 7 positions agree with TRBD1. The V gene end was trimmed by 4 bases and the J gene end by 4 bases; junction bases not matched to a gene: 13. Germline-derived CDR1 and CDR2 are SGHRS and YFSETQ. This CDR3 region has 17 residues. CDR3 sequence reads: CASSRTAGTAGNEKLFF. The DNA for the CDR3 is TGCGCCAGCAGCCGCACCGCAGGGACAGCTGGTAATGAAAAACTGTTTTTT.

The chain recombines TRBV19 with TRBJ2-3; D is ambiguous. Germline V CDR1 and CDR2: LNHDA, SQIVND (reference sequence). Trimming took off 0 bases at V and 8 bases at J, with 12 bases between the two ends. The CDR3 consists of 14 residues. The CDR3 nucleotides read TGTGCCAGTAGTATAGAAGGTCAAGCAGGTACGCAGTATTTT. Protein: CASSIEGQAGTQYF. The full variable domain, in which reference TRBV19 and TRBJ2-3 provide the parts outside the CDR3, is DGGITQSPKYLFRKEGQNVTLSCEQNLNHDAMYWYRQDPGQGLRLIYYSQIVNDFQKGDIAEGYSVSREKKESFPLTVTSAQKNPTAFYLCASSIEGQAGTQYFGPGTRLTVL.

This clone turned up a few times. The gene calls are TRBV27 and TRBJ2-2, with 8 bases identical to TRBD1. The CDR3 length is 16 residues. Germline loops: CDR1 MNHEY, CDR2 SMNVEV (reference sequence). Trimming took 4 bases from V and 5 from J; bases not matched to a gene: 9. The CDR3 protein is CASSSSDRVLTGELFF. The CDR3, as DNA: TGTGCCAGCAGTTCCTCGGACAGGGTCTTAACCGGGGAGCTGTTTTTT.